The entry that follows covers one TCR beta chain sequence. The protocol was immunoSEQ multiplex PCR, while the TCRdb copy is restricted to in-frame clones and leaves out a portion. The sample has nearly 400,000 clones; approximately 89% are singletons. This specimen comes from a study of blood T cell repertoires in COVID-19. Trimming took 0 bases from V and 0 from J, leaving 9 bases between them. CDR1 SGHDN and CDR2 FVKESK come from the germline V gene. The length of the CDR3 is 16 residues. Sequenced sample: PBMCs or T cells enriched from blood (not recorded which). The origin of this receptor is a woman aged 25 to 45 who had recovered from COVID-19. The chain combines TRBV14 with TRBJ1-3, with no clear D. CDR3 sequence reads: CASSQDFPSSGNTIYF. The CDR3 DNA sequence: TGTGCCAGCAGCCAAGATTTTCCTAGCTCTGGAAACACCATATATTTT.